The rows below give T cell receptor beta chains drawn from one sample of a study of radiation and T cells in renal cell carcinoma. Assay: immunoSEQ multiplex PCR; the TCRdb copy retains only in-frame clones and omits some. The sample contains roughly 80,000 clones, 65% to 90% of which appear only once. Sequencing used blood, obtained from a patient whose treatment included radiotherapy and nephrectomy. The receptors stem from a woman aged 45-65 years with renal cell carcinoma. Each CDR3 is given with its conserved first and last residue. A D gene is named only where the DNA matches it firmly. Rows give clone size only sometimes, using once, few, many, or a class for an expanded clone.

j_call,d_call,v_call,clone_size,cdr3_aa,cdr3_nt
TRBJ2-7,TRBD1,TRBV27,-,CATSPGTGGAVEQYF,TGTGCCACATCCCCCGGGACAGGGGGCGCGGTCGAGCAGTACTTC
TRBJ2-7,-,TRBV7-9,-,CASSLGSGEQYF,TGTGCCAGCAGCTTAGGCTCCGGCGAGCAGTACTTC
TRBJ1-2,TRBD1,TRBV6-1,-,CASSTDRGNYGYTF,TGTGCCAGCAGCACGGACAGGGGGAACTATGGCTACACCTTC
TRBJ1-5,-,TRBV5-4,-,CASSLYKPFGELGQPQHF,TGTGCCAGCAGCTTGTACAAGCCGTTCGGGGAGTTGGGTCAGCCCCAGCATTTT
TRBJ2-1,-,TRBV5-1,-,CASSLEVDSYNEQFF,TGCGCCAGCAGCTTGGAGGTGGACTCCTACAATGAGCAGTTCTTC
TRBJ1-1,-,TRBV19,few,CAIGGRNTEAFF,TGTGCCATCGGGGGGAGGAACACTGAAGCTTTCTTT
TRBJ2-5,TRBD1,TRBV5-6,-,CASSATGTQETQYF,TGTGCCAGCAGCGCGACAGGGACCCAAGAGACCCAGTACTTC
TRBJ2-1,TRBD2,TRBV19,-,CASSLGGLAGSYNEQFF,TGTGCCAGTAGCCTTGGGGGACTAGCGGGCTCCTACAATGAGCAGTTCTTC
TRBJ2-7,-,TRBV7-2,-,CASSLAYNYEQYF,TGTGCCAGCAGCTTAGCCTACAACTACGAGCAGTACTTC
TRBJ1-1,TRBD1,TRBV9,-,CASSSAQGAPEAFF,TGTGCCAGCAGCAGTGCCCAGGGGGCCCCTGAAGCTTTCTTT
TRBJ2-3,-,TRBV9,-,CASSANTDTQYF,TGTGCCAGCAGCGCGAACACAGATACGCAGTATTTT
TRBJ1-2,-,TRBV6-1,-,CASSEGPGEGYTF,TGTGCCAGCAGTGAAGGGCCAGGGGAAGGCTACACCTTC
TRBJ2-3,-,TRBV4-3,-,CASSQGVGAITDTQYF,TGCGCCAGCAGCCAAGGTGTGGGAGCGATCACAGATACGCAGTATTTT
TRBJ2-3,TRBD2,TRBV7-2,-,CASSLGLAGGTDTQYF,TGTGCCAGCAGCTTAGGTCTAGCGGGGGGAACAGATACGCAGTATTTT
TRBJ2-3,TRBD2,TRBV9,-,CASSHGRRAGGPGDTQYF,TGTGCCAGCAGCCACGGCCGGAGGGCGGGAGGGCCAGGAGATACGCAGTATTTT
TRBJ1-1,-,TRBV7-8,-,CASSLDQSRAYMNTEAFF,TGTGCCAGCAGCTTAGACCAGAGCAGGGCATACATGAACACTGAAGCTTTCTTT